One sample yielded the 9 T cell receptor beta chains listed below, sequenced in a study of T cells in Graves' hyperthyroidism and ophthalmopathy (dated 2019 in TCRdb). The library was produced with multiplex PCR. The run used an Illumina HiSeq 2000. The TCR beta CDR3 regions were amplified from RNA transcripts. A first-round RT-PCR of the TCR CDR3 used the HTBI primer set with the Qiagen OneStep RT-PCR kit. TCRdb passed the public sequencing reads through fastp at Q25 and MiXCR, retaining productive beta sequences. Rows are combined by CDR3 protein, so each entry shows the most common genes and DNA. Recorded for this sample are 490,000 or so distinct CDR3 sequences; less than 20% of them occurred a single time. Clones ranked in the top ten supply 40% to 50% of the sample. Material: blood. Source of these receptors: a man aged 35-49 years with Graves' ophthalmopathy.

The V and J genes are TRBV10-3 and TRBJ1-1, with 9 bases that match TRBD1. CDR1 and CDR2 from the germline V gene are ENHRY and SYGVKD. Trimming at V came to 4 bases and at J to 7 bases, leaving 7 bases not matched to a gene. The CDR3 is 14 residues long. The CDR3 protein is CAISAGQGLFEAFF. DNA for the CDR3: TGTGCCATCAGTGCGGGACAGGGCTTGTTTGAAGCTTTCTTT.

This clonotype was observed many times. The rearrangement joins TRBV2 to TRBJ2-3; D gene uncertain. Germline V gene lookup returns CDR1 SNHLY and CDR2 FYNNEI. Deletions cut 7 bases from V and 2 bases from J, with 22 bases between. The CDR3 loop spans 17 amino acids. CDR3 DNA sequence: TGTGCCAGCAAAAGATCAAGATCACGACACATCACAGATACGCAGTATTTT. As protein: CASKRSRSRHITDTQYF.

This chain joins TRBV11-2 and TRBJ2-5, with 11 bases identical to TRBD2. V was pared by 5 bases and J by 9 bases, with 14 bases of the junction left unmatched. The CDR3 extends over 16 amino acids. Germline values: CDR1 SGHAT, CDR2 FQNNGV. CDR3 nucleotide sequence: TGTGCCAGCAGCCCCAATGGCCTAGCGGGAGGAGGGGCCCAGTACTTC. The encoded protein is CASSPNGLAGGGAQYF.

This clonotype was seen a few times. Being one base from a much bigger clone, this may be a read error. The J gene is TRBJ1-1, the V gene TRBV2, with 8 bases lining up with TRBD1. Per the germline V gene, CDR1 is SNHLY and CDR2 is FYNNEI. V shed 6 bases, J shed 3 bases, and the junction held 3 bases outside the gene matches. This CDR3 is built from 13 residues. The CDR3 region has the DNA TGTGCCAGCAGGACGACAGGGGACACTGAAGCTTTCTTT. Protein: CASRTTGDTEAFF.

J is TRBJ2-3 and V is TRBV9; a possible D gene is TRBD2 (6 bases). Germline V CDR1 and CDR2: SGDLS, YYNGEE. This CDR3 has 15 residues. V was trimmed by 0 bases and J by 2 bases, leaving 10 bases between them. In DNA form, the CDR3 reads TGTGCCAGCAGCGTAGGGGCGGGGACCACAGATACGCAGTATTTT. Protein sequence: CASSVGAGTTDTQYF.

This chain uses TRBV6-1 with TRBJ1-2, with TRBD1 identical over 8 bases. Germline V gene data show CDR1 as MNHNS and CDR2 as SASEGT. The CDR3 contains 14 residues. The trim removed 5 bases at V and 6 bases at J, leaving 8 bases unmatched. The CDR3 sequence is CASSSLDRGDGYTF. CDR3 nucleotide sequence: TGTGCCAGCAGTAGCCTAGACAGGGGCGATGGCTACACCTTC.

The chain carries TRBV4-1 and TRBJ2-7; no reliable D call. The CDR3 length is 12 residues. V was trimmed by 3 bases and J by 6 bases, leaving 9 bases between them. Germline values: CDR1 MGHRA, CDR2 YSYEKL. Here the CDR3 reads CASSQGSLEQYF. CDR3 nucleotides: TGCGCCAGCAGCCAGGGTAGCCTCGAGCAGTACTTC.

This clonotype appeared many times. This rearrangement joins TRBV28 to TRBJ2-7, with 10 bases lining up with TRBD2. CDR1 MDHEN and CDR2 SYDVKM come from the germline V gene. V dropped 4 bases and J dropped 3; count of bases not matched to a gene: 12. CDR3 size: 17 residues. In DNA, the CDR3 is TGTGCCAGCAGTTCCTTAGCGGGAGGAATAAAACTCTACGAGCAGTACTTC. Protein sequence: CASSSLAGGIKLYEQYF.

In the case of this clonotype: Being one base from a much bigger clone, this may be a read error. The chain employs TRBV2 and TRBJ2-4; no reliable D call. CDR1 and CDR2 from the germline V gene are SNHLY and FYNNEI. The CDR3 loop spans 17 amino acids. The CDR3 loop is CASGEVGSLLAKNIQYF. CDR3 DNA sequence: TGTGCCAGCGGTGAAGTGGGTAGTTTACTAGCCAAAAACATTCAGTACTTC. The full variable domain, its missing parts supplied by reference TRBV2 and TRBJ2-4, is EPEVTQTPSHQVTQMGQEVILRCVPISNHLYFYWYRQILGQKVEFLVSFYNNEISEKSEIFDDQFSVERPDGSNFTLKIRSTKLEDSAMYFCASGEVGSLLAKNIQYFGAGTRLSVL.